The 16 T cell receptor beta chains presented below share a single source sample, sequenced in a study of OX40 agonist ivuxolimab in advanced cancers. Data came from immunoSEQ multiplex PCR; TCRdb stores just in-frame clones and leaves some out. This sample has around 80,000 clones; 87% occur once, and the top ten carry about 0.52%. Sample: CD4+ or CD8+ T cells sorted from blood, taken in a trial of the OX40 agonist ivuxolimab. The receptors derive from an adult with an advanced solid tumor such as melanoma, head and neck, liver or kidney cancer.

This rearrangement joins TRBV11-2 to TRBJ1-1; 7 positions match TRBD1. There are 14 residues in the CDR3. The germline V gene has CDR1 SGHAT and CDR2 FQNNGV. V lost 4 bases to trimming and J lost 3 bases; unmatched junction nucleotides: 5. The CDR3 here is CASSSHRGHTEAFF. The CDR3 bases are TGTGCCAGCAGCTCGCACAGGGGTCACACTGAAGCTTTCTTT.

The chain links TRBV6-5 to TRBJ1-5; D is ambiguous. Germline V gene lookup returns CDR1 MNHEY and CDR2 SVGAGI. This CDR3 has 15 residues. The ends were cut back, 0 bases at V and 11 bases at J, with 17 bases in the middle. The CDR3 nucleotides read TGTGCCAGCAGTTACTCTAGACACCCAAATCGGGCCCAGCATTTT. This codes for CASSYSRHPNRAQHF.

The V gene is TRBV7-2, the J gene TRBJ2-5; TRBD2 matches 11 bases. The CDR3 sequence is 16 residues long. Germline V lookup: CDR1 SGHTA, CDR2 FQGNSA. Losses at the gene ends were 3 bases for V and 5 bases for J; bases not matched to a gene: 8. The DNA for the CDR3 is TGTGCCAGCAGCTTCTCTAGCGGGGGGTATGGGGAGACCCAGTACTTC. This sequence encodes CASSFSSGGYGETQYF.

The genes are TRBV5-1 and TRBJ2-7; tentative D call: TRBD2 (6 bases). CDR1 and CDR2 (germline): SGHRS, YFSETQ. Between the trimmed V and J ends, which lost 0 bases and 7 bases, there was a span of 14 bases. The CDR3 contains 14 residues. CDR3 region: CASSLGTGRGEQYF. Here the CDR3 DNA reads TGCGCCAGCAGCTTGGGCACCGGACGGGGGGAGCAGTACTTC.

This chain connects TRBV2 to TRBJ1-2, with D tentatively TRBD1 (6 bases). Trimming removed 6 bases at V and 6 bases at J, with 14 bases between. The length of the CDR3 is 13 residues. The germline V gene has CDR1 SNHLY and CDR2 FYNNEI. CDR3 DNA sequence: TGTGCCAGCAGCCCCAGGGGCCGTGATGGCTACACCTTC. Amino acid sequence: CASSPRGRDGYTF.

As DNA, the CDR3 is TGCGCCAGCAGCCAAGAATTTATCGGGGGTGGCTACACCTTC. Translation: CASSQEFIGGGYTF. V gene TRBV4-3 combines with J gene TRBJ1-2; D possibly corresponds to TRBD1 (5 bases). Germline CDR1 and CDR2: LGHNA and YSLEER. V lost 0 bases and J 7 bases, leaving 12 bases between the germline ends. The length of the CDR3 is 14 residues.

This clone appeared a single time. The rearrangement links TRBV7-6 to TRBJ2-2; D is possibly TRBD1 or TRBD2 (5 bases each). CDR3 size: 15 residues. V was cut by 4 bases and J by 1 base, with 10 bases left in between. Germline V gives CDR1 SGHVS, CDR2 FNYEAQ. This CDR3 reads CASSWDGKNTGELFF. CDR3 bases: TGTGCCAGCAGCTGGGACGGGAAGAACACCGGGGAGCTGTTTTTT.

DNA for the CDR3: TGCAGCGTTTTACCGGGACAGAAGGAAAAACTGTTTTTT. It codes for CSVLPGQKEKLFF. J is TRBJ1-4 and V is TRBV29-1, with 7 bases matching TRBD1. The CDR3 covers 13 residues. With V trimmed by 5 bases and J by 8 bases, 8 bases remained unmatched. The V gene's germline CDR1 is SQVTM and CDR2 ANQGSEA.

The chain is built from TRBV18 and TRBJ1-3; D may be TRBD1 (6 bases). Trimming removed 5 bases from V and 1 base from J, with 12 bases in between. CDR1 is KGHSH and CDR2 is LQKENI in the germline V gene. The CDR3 totals 15 residues. CDR3 loop: CASSDQGSSGNTIYF. The DNA for the CDR3 is TGTGCCAGCTCAGACCAGGGGAGTTCTGGAAACACCATATATTTT.

The chain has TRBV18 and TRBJ1-4; D possibly corresponds to TRBD1 (5 bases). Trimming cost V 6 bases and J 0 bases, with 17 bases left between them. CDR3 size: 17 residues. The germline gives CDR1 KGHSH, CDR2 LQKENI. This CDR3 is CASSFGLPGATNEKLFF. Written as DNA, the CDR3 is TGTGCCAGCTCTTTTGGTCTACCGGGGGCAACTAATGAAAAACTGTTTTTT.

V usage is TRBV9 and J usage is TRBJ1-1; weak D call: TRBD1 (5 bases). Trimming took off 6 bases at V and 4 bases at J, with 22 bases between the two ends. Germline CDR1 reads SGDLS; CDR2 reads YYNGEE. This CDR3 has 16 residues. The CDR3 loop reads CASNKYDSGEGTEAFF. CDR3 DNA: TGTGCCAGCAACAAATATGACAGCGGGGAAGGCACTGAAGCTTTCTTT.

The chain uses TRBV5-4 and TRBJ2-1; D gene uncertain. Germline V gene lookup returns CDR1 SGHNT and CDR2 YYREEE (reference sequence). This CDR3 contains 16 residues. Trimming took off 7 bases at V and 1 base at J, with 18 bases between the two ends. The CDR3 sequence is CASSSRATPSYNEQFF. In nucleotides, the CDR3 is TGTGCCAGCTCTAGTAGGGCCACCCCTTCCTACAATGAGCAGTTCTTC.

The V and J genes are TRBV27 and TRBJ2-3; 8 positions agree with TRBD1. The V gene's germline CDR1 is MNHEY and CDR2 SMNVEV (reference sequence). V lost 3 bases to trimming and J lost 3 bases; unmatched junction nucleotides: 5. The CDR3 extends over 15 amino acids. CDR3 coding DNA: TGTGCCAGCAGTTTCCTCGGACAGGGAACAGATACGCAGTATTTT. Protein product: CASSFLGQGTDTQYF.

The V and J genes are TRBV28 and TRBJ1-1; a possible D gene is TRBD1 (6 bases). Germline CDR1 and CDR2: MDHEN and SYDVKM. This CDR3 is built from 14 residues. V shed 4 bases and J shed 4 bases, with 13 bases lying between them. CDR3 sequence (DNA): TGTGCCAGCAGTTCAGGAAAGGGGGGCACTGAAGCTTTCTTT. Encoded protein: CASSSGKGGTEAFF.

The CDR3 DNA follows: TGTGCCAGCAGCCCGCGGGATGGGGGTAGCTACACCTTC. Amino acids: CASSPRDGGSYTF. V gene TRBV7-8 combines with J gene TRBJ1-2; D is perhaps TRBD1 (5 bases). Trimming removed 5 bases from V and 9 bases from J, with 16 bases in between. This CDR3 region has 13 residues. Germline V gene sequence: CDR1 SGHVS, CDR2 FQNEAQ.

The V call is TRBV4-1, the J call TRBJ1-2, with 8 bases that match TRBD1. V gave up 4 bases and J gave up 5 bases; unmatched junction bases: 18. Germline V gene sequence: CDR1 MGHRA, CDR2 YSYEKL. This CDR3 has 18 residues. The CDR3 loop reads CASSRLIVQGAVGYGYTF. The DNA of the CDR3 is TGCGCCAGCAGCCGCCTAATAGTGCAGGGGGCGGTAGGATATGGCTACACCTTC.